This TCR beta chain was sequenced in a study of blood T cell repertoires in COVID-19. As for the study in general: COVID-19 samples, acute and convalescent, were from the United States, Italy and Spain.

The CDR3 is 12 amino acids. With 4 bases removed from V and 2 bases from J, the gap between germline ends came to 8 bases. CDR1 SQVTM and CDR2 ANQGSEA come from the germline V gene. Study processing details: Estimated nucleated cell counts came from reference gene primer amplification. Measured with immunoSEQ multiplex PCR; TCRdb has only the in-frame clones, and not every one. Clone size and the V and J calls come from that table; the DNA yielded D and trimming. The sample lists about 370,000 clones, approximately 87% seen once, with around 9.3% in the top ten. This clone has just one count. Sequenced input: peripheral blood. The chain employs TRBV29-1 and TRBJ2-5; a weak D match, TRBD1 (5 bases). The TCR originated in a woman aged 30 to 39 with COVID-19, enrolled during active disease. In DNA, the CDR3 is TGCAGCGTTGGACAGCTACAAGAGACCCAGTACTTC. As protein: CSVGQLQETQYF.